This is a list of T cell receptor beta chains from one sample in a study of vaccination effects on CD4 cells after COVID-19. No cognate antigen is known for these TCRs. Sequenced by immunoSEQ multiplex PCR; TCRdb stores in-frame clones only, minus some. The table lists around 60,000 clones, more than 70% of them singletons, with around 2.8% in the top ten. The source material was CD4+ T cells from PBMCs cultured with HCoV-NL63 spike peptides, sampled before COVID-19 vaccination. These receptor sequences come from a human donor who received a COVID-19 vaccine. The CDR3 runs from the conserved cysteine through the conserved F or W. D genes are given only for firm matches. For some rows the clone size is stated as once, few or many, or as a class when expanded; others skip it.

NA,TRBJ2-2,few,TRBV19,CASTSPGTTGELFF,TGTGCCAGTACCTCCCCCGGGACCACCGGGGAGCTGTTTTTT
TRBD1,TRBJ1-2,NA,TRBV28,CASTETGGYGYTF,TGTGCCAGCACCGAGACAGGGGGCTATGGCTACACCTTC
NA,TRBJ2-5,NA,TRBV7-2,CASSPPPRQALYQETQYF,TGTGCCAGCAGCCCTCCCCCCAGGCAGGCATTGTACCAAGAGACCCAGTACTTC
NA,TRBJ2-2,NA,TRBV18,CASSPQGTGELFF,TGTGCCAGCTCACCACAAGGAACTGGGGAGCTGTTTTTT
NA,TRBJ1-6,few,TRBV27,CASSSNRDIASPLHF,TGTGCCAGCAGTTCGAACAGGGATATCGCCTCACCCCTCCACTTT
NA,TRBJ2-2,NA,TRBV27,CASSGMGAANTGELFF,TGTGCCAGCAGCGGAATGGGGGCGGCGAACACCGGGGAGCTGTTTTTT
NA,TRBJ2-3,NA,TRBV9,CASSVGRGAEGTDTQYF,TGTGCCAGCAGCGTAGGGAGGGGGGCGGAGGGCACAGATACGCAGTATTTT
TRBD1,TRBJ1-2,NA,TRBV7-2,CASSSHRTGNYGYTF,TGTGCCAGCAGCTCACACCGGACAGGGAACTATGGCTACACCTTC
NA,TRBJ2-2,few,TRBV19,CASRRKQGMEGTGELFF,TGTGCCAGTAGGAGAAAACAGGGCATGGAGGGAACCGGGGAGCTGTTTTTT
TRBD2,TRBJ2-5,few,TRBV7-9,CASSPSSGGIQETQYF,TGTGCCAGCAGCCCTTCTAGCGGGGGGATCCAAGAGACCCAGTACTTC
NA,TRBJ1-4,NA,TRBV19,CASSITGGPAAEKLFF,TGTGCCAGTAGTATTACCGGGGGCCCGGCTGCTGAAAAACTGTTTTTT
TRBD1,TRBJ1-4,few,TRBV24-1,CATSDPGQGEGKLFF,TGTGCCACCAGTGATCCCGGACAGGGGGAGGGAAAACTGTTTTTT
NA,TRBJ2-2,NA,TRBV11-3,CASSLTPLGRTGELFF,TGTGCCAGCAGCTTAACACCCCTGGGTCGGACCGGGGAGCTGTTTTTT
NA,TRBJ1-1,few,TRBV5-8,CASSSRVIIATEAFF,TGTGCCAGCAGCTCCAGGGTGATTATAGCCACTGAAGCTTTCTTT
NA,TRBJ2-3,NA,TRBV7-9,CASSLGQNPSTDTQYF,TGTGCCAGCAGCTTAGGACAGAACCCGAGCACAGATACGCAGTATTTT
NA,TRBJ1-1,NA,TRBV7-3,CASSLGGPGEAFF,TGTGCCAGCAGCTTAGGGGGGCCAGGTGAAGCTTTCTTT
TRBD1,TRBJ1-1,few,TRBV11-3,CASSRTGEGAFF,TGTGCCAGCAGCAGGACAGGGGAAGGGGCTTTCTTT
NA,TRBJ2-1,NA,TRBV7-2,CASSLARDEQFF,TGTGCCAGCAGCTTAGCACGGGATGAGCAGTTCTTC
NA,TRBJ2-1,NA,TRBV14,CASSQVRTLYNEQFF,TGTGCCAGCAGCCAAGTGCGGACCCTGTACAATGAGCAGTTCTTC
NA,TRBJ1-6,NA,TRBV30,CAWSPTRRTGRGDNSPLHF,TGTGCCTGGAGTCCCACTCGAAGAACAGGGAGGGGGGATAATTCACCCCTCCACTTT
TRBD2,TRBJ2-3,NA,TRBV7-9,CASSSGLATDTQYF,TGTGCCAGCAGCTCCGGACTAGCCACAGATACGCAGTATTTT
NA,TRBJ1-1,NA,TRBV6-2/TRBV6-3,CASSYWGILNTEAFF,TGTGCCAGCAGTTACTGGGGGATATTGAACACTGAAGCTTTCTTT